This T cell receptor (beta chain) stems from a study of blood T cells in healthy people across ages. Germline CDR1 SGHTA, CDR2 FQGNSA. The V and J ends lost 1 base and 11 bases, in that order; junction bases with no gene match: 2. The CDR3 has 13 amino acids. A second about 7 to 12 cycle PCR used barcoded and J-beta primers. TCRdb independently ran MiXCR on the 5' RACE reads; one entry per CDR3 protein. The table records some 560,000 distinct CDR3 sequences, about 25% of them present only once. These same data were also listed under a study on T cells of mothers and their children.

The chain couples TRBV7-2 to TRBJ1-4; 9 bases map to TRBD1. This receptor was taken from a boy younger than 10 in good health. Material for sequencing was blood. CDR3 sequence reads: CASSLEQGAKLFF. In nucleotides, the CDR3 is TGTGCCAGCAGCTTAGAACAGGGGGCCAAACTGTTTTTT.